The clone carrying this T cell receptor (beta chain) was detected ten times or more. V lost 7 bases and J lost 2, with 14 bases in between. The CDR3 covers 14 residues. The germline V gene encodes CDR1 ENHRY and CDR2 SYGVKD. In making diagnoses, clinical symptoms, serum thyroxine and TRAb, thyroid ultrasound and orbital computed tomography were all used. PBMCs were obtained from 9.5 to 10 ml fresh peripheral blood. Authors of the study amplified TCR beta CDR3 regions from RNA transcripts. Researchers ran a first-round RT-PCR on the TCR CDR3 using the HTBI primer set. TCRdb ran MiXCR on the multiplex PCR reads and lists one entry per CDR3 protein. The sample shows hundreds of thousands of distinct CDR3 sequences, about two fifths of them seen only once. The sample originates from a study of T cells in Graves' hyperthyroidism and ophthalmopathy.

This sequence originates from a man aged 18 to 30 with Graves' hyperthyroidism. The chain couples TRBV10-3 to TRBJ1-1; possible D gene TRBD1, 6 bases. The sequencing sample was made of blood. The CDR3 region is CAINTGTINTEAFF. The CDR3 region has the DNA TGTGCCATCAATACCGGGACAATTAACACTGAAGCTTTCTTT.